This paragraph covers one TCR beta chain sequence. A read error may produce the germline difference seen at one junction end. Germline CDR1 MNHNS, CDR2 SASEGT. The CDR3 spans 14 residues. This sample stems from a study of CD4 and CD8 cells across lung adenocarcinoma regions. One entry per CDR3 protein results from TCRdb running MiXCR on the PCR reads. The sample includes about 19,000 distinct CDR3 sequences, approximately 50% of them seen just once. Input material: CD8+ T cells from the margin of a lung tumor. The chain employs TRBV6-1 and TRBJ2-3; D is uncertain. The source is a male donor with lung adenocarcinoma. The CD4 and CD8 labels of this study may be unreliable. The CDR3 nucleotides read TGTGCGGGCAGTGGGGTCCGAGACCCAGATACCCAGTATTTT. Its translation is CAGSGVRDPDTQYF.